This is a list of T cell receptor beta chains from one sample in a study of regulatory T cells in long-lasting Graves disease. TCRdb fed the multiplex PCR reads into MiXCR, producing one record per CDR3 protein. The sample holds 400,000 to 650,000 distinct CDR3 sequences, 15% to 20% seen once. The data also belong to a second study, concerning T cells in Graves' hyperthyroidism and ophthalmopathy.

The sequencing used peripheral blood mononuclear cells (PBMCs), collected at new diagnosis, from a patient treated with antithyroid drugs. Receptor source: a woman aged 40 to 65 with Graves disease. CDR3s include the opening cysteine and the closing phenylalanine or tryptophan. Fields, in order: clone size, D gene, V gene, J gene, CDR3 protein, CDR3 DNA. The D gene is left open where the match is weak. A row's size may be missing; if present it is once, few, many or a size class.

clone_size: many; d_call: .; v_call: TRBV7-2; j_call: TRBJ2-1; cdr3_aa: CASSWGSGSYNEQFF; cdr3_nt: TGTGCCAGCAGCTGGGGCAGTGGCTCCTACAATGAGCAGTTCTTC
clone_size: .; d_call: TRBD2; v_call: TRBV4-1; j_call: TRBJ2-1; cdr3_aa: CASSHIRDYYNEQFF; cdr3_nt: TGCGCCAGCAGCCACATCCGGGACTACTACAATGAGCAGTTCTTC
clone_size: many; d_call: .; v_call: TRBV11-2; j_call: TRBJ1-1; cdr3_aa: CASSFGYTEAFF; cdr3_nt: TGTGCCAGCAGCTTTGGATACACTGAAGCTTTCTTT
clone_size: many; d_call: .; v_call: TRBV12-3/TRBV12-4; j_call: TRBJ1-1; cdr3_aa: CASTRAGNTEAFF; cdr3_nt: TGTGCCAGCACGAGGGCGGGGAACACTGAAGCTTTCTTT
clone_size: many; d_call: TRBD2; v_call: TRBV20-1; j_call: TRBJ2-3; cdr3_aa: CSARDRTSGVNTQYF; cdr3_nt: TGCAGTGCTAGAGATCGGACTAGCGGGGTGAATACGCAGTATTTT
clone_size: many; d_call: TRBD1; v_call: TRBV29-1; j_call: TRBJ2-7; cdr3_aa: CSATGQGLTEQYF; cdr3_nt: TGCAGCGCTACGGGACAGGGTCTAACCGAGCAGTACTTC
clone_size: .; d_call: TRBD2; v_call: TRBV12-3/TRBV12-4; j_call: TRBJ2-4; cdr3_aa: CASSEEGASGGARKFF; cdr3_nt: TGTGCCAGCAGTGAAGAGGGGGCTAGCGGGGGGGCAAGGAAGTTCTTC
clone_size: .; d_call: .; v_call: TRBV13; j_call: TRBJ2-7; cdr3_aa: CASSPTEAYEQYF; cdr3_nt: TGTGCCAGCAGCCCGACAGAAGCCTACGAGCAGTACTTC
clone_size: many; d_call: .; v_call: TRBV12-3/TRBV12-4; j_call: TRBJ1-1; cdr3_aa: CASSLGQYTEAFF; cdr3_nt: TGTGCCAGCAGTTTAGGACAGTACACTGAAGCTTTCTTT
clone_size: .; d_call: TRBD2; v_call: TRBV12-3/TRBV12-4; j_call: TRBJ2-3; cdr3_aa: CASSPGLAGGDTQYF; cdr3_nt: TGTGCCAGCAGCCCGGGACTAGCGGGGGGCGATACGCAGTATTTT
clone_size: few; d_call: .; v_call: TRBV4-1; j_call: TRBJ1-5; cdr3_aa: CASSQDTGYSQPQHF; cdr3_nt: TGCGCCAGCAGCCAAGACACAGGGTATAGTCAGCCCCAGCATTTT
clone_size: many; d_call: TRBD2; v_call: TRBV11-3; j_call: TRBJ2-3; cdr3_aa: CASSPGTSGGISTDTQYF; cdr3_nt: TGTGCCAGCAGCCCAGGGACTAGCGGGGGGATTAGCACAGATACGCAGTATTTT
clone_size: many; d_call: .; v_call: TRBV7-9; j_call: TRBJ1-1; cdr3_aa: CASSLGIGGLNTEAFF; cdr3_nt: TGTGCCAGCAGCTTGGGTATTGGGGGCCTAAACACTGAAGCTTTCTTT
clone_size: .; d_call: .; v_call: TRBV7-6; j_call: TRBJ2-7; cdr3_aa: CASSLGSDPNYEQYF; cdr3_nt: TGTGCCAGCAGCTTAGGTAGCGATCCAAACTACGAGCAGTACTTC
clone_size: few; d_call: .; v_call: TRBV19; j_call: TRBJ1-4; cdr3_aa: CASSTRGIVANEKLFF; cdr3_nt: TGTGCCAGTAGTACTCGGGGGATTGTGGCTAATGAAAAACTGTTTTTT
clone_size: .; d_call: TRBD1; v_call: TRBV19; j_call: TRBJ2-2; cdr3_aa: CASSRDSTTGELFF; cdr3_nt: TGTGCCAGTAGTCGGGACAGTACCACCGGGGAGCTGTTTTTT
clone_size: few; d_call: TRBD2; v_call: TRBV6-1; j_call: TRBJ2-7; cdr3_aa: CASSETSGLTYEQYF; cdr3_nt: TGTGCCAGCAGTGAGACTAGCGGCCTAACCTACGAGCAGTACTTC
clone_size: many; d_call: TRBD1; v_call: TRBV20-1; j_call: TRBJ1-2; cdr3_aa: CSASTGGNYGYTF; cdr3_nt: TGCAGTGCTTCGACAGGGGGGAACTATGGCTACACCTTC
clone_size: many; d_call: .; v_call: TRBV11-2; j_call: TRBJ1-1; cdr3_aa: CASSLEGGGTEAFF; cdr3_nt: TGTGCCAGCAGCTTAGAAGGCGGCGGGACTGAAGCTTTCTTT
clone_size: .; d_call: .; v_call: TRBV15; j_call: TRBJ2-2; cdr3_aa: CATSREVTGELFF; cdr3_nt: TGTGCCACCAGCAGAGAAGTCACCGGGGAGCTGTTTTTT
clone_size: many; d_call: .; v_call: TRBV29-1; j_call: TRBJ1-1; cdr3_aa: CSVSITNTEAFF; cdr3_nt: TGCAGCGTTAGTATCACGAACACTGAAGCTTTCTTT
clone_size: few; d_call: TRBD1; v_call: TRBV19; j_call: TRBJ1-4; cdr3_aa: CASSFAAGGGEKLFF; cdr3_nt: TGTGCCAGTAGCTTCGCGGCAGGGGGTGGTGAAAAACTGTTTTTT
clone_size: many; d_call: TRBD1; v_call: TRBV3-1; j_call: TRBJ1-1; cdr3_aa: CASSQDKGALDFF; cdr3_nt: TGTGCCAGCAGCCAAGATAAGGGGGCACTGGATTTCTTT
clone_size: .; d_call: .; v_call: TRBV19; j_call: TRBJ2-3; cdr3_aa: CASSIYGQSGDTQYF; cdr3_nt: TGTGCCAGTAGTATATACGGACAGTCGGGAGATACGCAGTATTTT
clone_size: many; d_call: .; v_call: TRBV28; j_call: TRBJ1-6; cdr3_aa: CASSFSPGPGNLALHF; cdr3_nt: TGTGCCAGCAGTTTTTCCCCAGGACCGGGGAATTTGGCCCTCCACTTT
clone_size: many; d_call: .; v_call: TRBV12-3/TRBV12-4; j_call: TRBJ2-3; cdr3_aa: CASSSRGVPSTDTQYF; cdr3_nt: TGTGCCAGCAGTTCCAGGGGGGTTCCTAGCACAGATACGCAGTATTTT
clone_size: .; d_call: TRBD1; v_call: TRBV9; j_call: TRBJ1-4; cdr3_aa: CASTRTGTSEKLFF; cdr3_nt: TGTGCCAGCACCAGGACAGGGACATCGGAAAAACTGTTTTTT
clone_size: many; d_call: .; v_call: TRBV6-2/TRBV6-3; j_call: TRBJ1-2; cdr3_aa: CASSASGVNYGYTF; cdr3_nt: TGTGCCAGCAGTGCATCAGGGGTTAACTATGGCTACACCTTC
clone_size: .; d_call: .; v_call: TRBV29-1; j_call: TRBJ2-5; cdr3_aa: CSVELGGETQYF; cdr3_nt: TGCAGCGTTGAACTGGGAGGAGAGACCCAGTACTTC
clone_size: many; d_call: .; v_call: TRBV11-2; j_call: TRBJ2-1; cdr3_aa: CASSLEQEQFF; cdr3_nt: TGTGCCAGCAGCTTAGAACAGGAACAGTTCTTC
clone_size: few; d_call: TRBD2; v_call: TRBV20-1; j_call: TRBJ2-3; cdr3_aa: CSASMASGEDTQYF; cdr3_nt: TGCAGTGCTAGTATGGCTAGCGGGGAGGATACGCAGTATTTT
clone_size: many; d_call: .; v_call: TRBV28; j_call: TRBJ2-7; cdr3_aa: CASSDGLLSYEQYF; cdr3_nt: TGTGCCAGCAGCGACGGACTCCTCTCCTACGAGCAGTACTTC
clone_size: few; d_call: .; v_call: TRBV2; j_call: TRBJ2-1; cdr3_aa: CASIGLIHEQFF; cdr3_nt: TGTGCCAGCATCGGGTTAATCCATGAGCAGTTCTTC
clone_size: few; d_call: .; v_call: TRBV10-3; j_call: TRBJ1-6; cdr3_aa: CAISESGGADNSPLHF; cdr3_nt: TGTGCCATCAGTGAGTCTGGGGGGGCGGATAATTCACCCCTCCACTTT
clone_size: few; d_call: .; v_call: TRBV13; j_call: TRBJ1-6; cdr3_aa: CASSLFQSSYNSPLHF; cdr3_nt: TGTGCCAGCAGCTTGTTCCAGAGCTCCTATAATTCACCCCTCCACTTT
clone_size: .; d_call: .; v_call: TRBV10-1; j_call: TRBJ2-5; cdr3_aa: CASSVDLLETQYF; cdr3_nt: TGCGCCAGCAGTGTCGACTTATTAGAGACCCAGTACTTC
clone_size: many; d_call: .; v_call: TRBV6-5; j_call: TRBJ2-3; cdr3_aa: CASSYRAADTQYF; cdr3_nt: TGTGCCAGCAGTTACAGGGCAGCAGATACGCAGTATTTT
clone_size: many; d_call: TRBD2; v_call: TRBV12-3/TRBV12-4; j_call: TRBJ2-3; cdr3_aa: CASSRTSGVSTDTQYF; cdr3_nt: TGTGCCAGCAGTAGGACTAGCGGGGTTAGCACAGATACGCAGTATTTT
clone_size: .; d_call: .; v_call: TRBV7-9; j_call: TRBJ1-5; cdr3_aa: CASSYRGPPDQPQHF; cdr3_nt: TGTGCCAGCAGCTATAGGGGTCCACCAGATCAGCCCCAGCATTTT
clone_size: many; d_call: TRBD2; v_call: TRBV11-3; j_call: TRBJ2-1; cdr3_aa: CASSSRTSGGVQNEQFF; cdr3_nt: TGTGCCAGCAGCTCAAGGACTAGCGGGGGGGTTCAAAATGAGCAGTTCTTC
clone_size: few; d_call: TRBD2; v_call: TRBV7-2; j_call: TRBJ2-7; cdr3_aa: CASSSPSGGREQYF; cdr3_nt: TGTGCCAGCAGCTCCCCTTCGGGGGGTCGGGAGCAGTACTTC
clone_size: few; d_call: TRBD2; v_call: TRBV7-3; j_call: TRBJ2-1; cdr3_aa: CASRRKGGGEDEQFF; cdr3_nt: TGTGCCAGCAGGCGAAAGGGCGGGGGGGAGGATGAGCAGTTCTTC
clone_size: .; d_call: .; v_call: TRBV19; j_call: TRBJ2-2; cdr3_aa: CASSDRHSTGELFF; cdr3_nt: TGTGCCAGTAGTGACAGACACTCCACCGGGGAGCTGTTTTTT
clone_size: .; d_call: TRBD1; v_call: TRBV10-2; j_call: TRBJ2-7; cdr3_aa: CASTTGATYEQYF; cdr3_nt: TGCGCCAGTACCACAGGGGCAACCTACGAGCAGTACTTC
clone_size: few; d_call: .; v_call: TRBV28; j_call: TRBJ2-7; cdr3_aa: CASRSLGPAASYEQYF; cdr3_nt: TGTGCCAGCAGATCCCTGGGGCCAGCCGCCTCCTACGAGCAGTACTTC
clone_size: few; d_call: TRBD1; v_call: TRBV4-1; j_call: TRBJ1-4; cdr3_aa: CASSQRGTGENEKLFF; cdr3_nt: TGCGCCAGCAGCCAGAGGGGGACAGGCGAGAATGAAAAACTGTTTTTT
clone_size: few; d_call: TRBD2; v_call: TRBV6-1; j_call: TRBJ2-5; cdr3_aa: CASSPTSGGLQETQYF; cdr3_nt: TGTGCCAGCAGTCCGACTAGCGGGGGGCTCCAAGAGACCCAGTACTTC
clone_size: many; d_call: .; v_call: TRBV7-3; j_call: TRBJ2-3; cdr3_aa: CASSFGITDTQYF; cdr3_nt: TGTGCCAGCAGCTTCGGGATCACAGATACGCAGTATTTT
clone_size: few; d_call: .; v_call: TRBV19; j_call: TRBJ2-7; cdr3_aa: CASSPLARSYEQYF; cdr3_nt: TGTGCCAGTAGCCCCCTGGCACGCTCCTACGAGCAGTACTTC
clone_size: .; d_call: TRBD1; v_call: TRBV6-1; j_call: TRBJ1-5; cdr3_aa: CASSPIFDRGSQPQHF; cdr3_nt: TGTGCCAGCAGTCCCATCTTCGACAGGGGAAGCCAGCCCCAGCATTTT
clone_size: few; d_call: TRBD1; v_call: TRBV5-4; j_call: TRBJ1-2; cdr3_aa: CATQGAVNYGYTF; cdr3_nt: TGTGCCACACAGGGGGCCGTTAACTATGGCTACACCTTC
clone_size: .; d_call: .; v_call: TRBV6-5; j_call: TRBJ2-1; cdr3_aa: CASSSDLRNEQFF; cdr3_nt: TGTGCCAGCAGTTCCGACCTGCGAAATGAGCAGTTCTTC
clone_size: many; d_call: .; v_call: TRBV6-2/TRBV6-3; j_call: TRBJ2-3; cdr3_aa: CASSYLGERATDTQYF; cdr3_nt: TGTGCCAGCAGTTACCTGGGGGAGAGGGCCACAGATACGCAGTATTTT
clone_size: many; d_call: TRBD1; v_call: TRBV12-3/TRBV12-4; j_call: TRBJ1-2; cdr3_aa: CASTRTGQGYTF; cdr3_nt: TGTGCCAGCACTAGGACAGGGCAGGGCTACACCTTC
clone_size: .; d_call: .; v_call: TRBV7-9; j_call: TRBJ2-1; cdr3_aa: CASSPVRGGYNEQFF; cdr3_nt: TGTGCCAGCAGCCCAGTGAGGGGCGGGTACAATGAGCAGTTCTTC
clone_size: many; d_call: .; v_call: TRBV30; j_call: TRBJ1-1; cdr3_aa: CAWSEAVNTEAFF; cdr3_nt: TGTGCCTGGAGTGAGGCGGTGAACACTGAAGCTTTCTTT
clone_size: few; d_call: TRBD2; v_call: TRBV27; j_call: TRBJ2-7; cdr3_aa: CASSRLAGAPPGEQYF; cdr3_nt: TGTGCCAGCAGCCGACTAGCGGGGGCCCCTCCGGGCGAGCAGTACTTC
clone_size: many; d_call: .; v_call: TRBV11-3; j_call: TRBJ2-3; cdr3_aa: CASSPPGWADTQYF; cdr3_nt: TGTGCCAGCAGCCCCCCCGGGTGGGCAGATACGCAGTATTTT
clone_size: few; d_call: TRBD1; v_call: TRBV5-1; j_call: TRBJ1-1; cdr3_aa: CASSNSQGASTEAFF; cdr3_nt: TGCGCCAGCAGTAATAGCCAGGGGGCGTCCACTGAAGCTTTCTTT